The 24 T cell receptor beta chains presented below share a single source sample, sequenced in a study of molecular identifiers for immune sequencing clone quantification. TCRdb processed the PCR reads anew with MiXCR; each CDR3 protein has one entry. The data contain a few hundred thousand distinct CDR3 sequences, 24% of them singletons. Input material: naive CD8+ T cells from blood, with Jurkat cell RNA spiked in. The subset: FACS-sorted CD8+CD4-CCR7+CD45RA+ naive T cells. Every receptor here comes from a human donor in good health. Some libraries in this study had Jurkat cell RNA spiked in.

Of note for this clonotype: A much bigger clone sits one base away, suggesting this may be a read error. V gene TRBV25-1 combines with J gene TRBJ2-1; 11 bases are shared with TRBD2. CDR1 is MGHDK, CDR2 SYGVNS, per germline. Trimming removed 6 bases from V and 7 bases from J; junction bases left unmatched: 5. This CDR3 has 14 amino acids. Written as DNA, the CDR3 is TGTGCCAGCAGGACTAGCGGGAACGATAATGAGCAGTTCTTC. Its protein product is CASRTSGNDNEQFF.

The rearrangement uses TRBV3-1 and TRBJ1-3, with 8 positions matching TRBD1. Germline assignment: CDR1 LGHDT and CDR2 YNNKEL (reference sequence). V lost 4 bases to trimming and J lost 2 bases; unmatched junction nucleotides: 4. The CDR3 is 15 residues long. CDR3 residues: CASSRKQGAGNTIYF. Written as DNA, the CDR3 is TGTGCCAGCAGCCGAAAACAGGGGGCTGGAAACACCATATATTTT.

Regarding this clonotype: A much larger clonotype is one base distant, so this may be a read error. This is likely a read error, given that the CDR3 carries no conserved phenylalanine or tryptophan at its end. This chain connects TRBV6-5 to TRBJ2-3; possible D gene TRBD2, 5 bases. The ends were cut back, 2 bases at V and 1 base at J, with 7 bases in the middle. The CDR3 consists of 14 residues. The germline V gene encodes CDR1 MNHEY and CDR2 SVGAGI. The CDR3 region is CASSYLEGTDTQYL. The CDR3 DNA reads as TGTGCCAGCAGTTACCTGGAGGGCACAGATACGCAGTATCTT.

This clonotype was recorded many times. This rearrangement joins TRBV5-8 to TRBJ1-5; D remains ambiguous. Germline CDR1 reads SGHTS; CDR2 reads YDEGEE. The V end was cut by 4 bases, the J end by 2 bases, with 16 bases between. The CDR3 is 16 amino acids. The CDR3 region has the DNA TGTGCCAGCAGCCTTAGACCGGCACCGGGCAATCAGCCCCAGCATTTT. Protein sequence: CASSLRPAPGNQPQHF.

Of note for this clonotype: Since a much larger clone is just one base distant, this may be a read error. V and J are TRBV4-1 and TRBJ2-3; TRBD2 matches at 14 bases. Germline assignment: CDR1 MGHRA and CDR2 YSYEKL. This CDR3 is built from 17 residues. As DNA, the CDR3 is TGCGCCAGCAGCCGTGGGACTAGCGGGGGTTTGTCAGATACGCGGTATTTT. It specifies CASSRGTSGGLSDTRYF.

This clonotype was counted between two and nine times. V and J are TRBV28 and TRBJ2-7; 12 bases match TRBD2. The V gene's germline CDR1 is MDHEN and CDR2 SYDVKM. The junction had 8 bases not matched to a gene; V was cut back by 3 bases and J by 5 bases. The CDR3 length is 16 residues. CDR3 residues: CASSLGLAGGRHEQYF. CDR3 DNA: TGTGCCAGCAGTTTGGGGCTAGCGGGAGGGCGCCACGAGCAGTACTTC.

To note about this clonotype: A much larger clone differs by one base, so this may be a read error. The chain employs TRBV10-3 and TRBJ2-7; possible D gene TRBD2, 6 bases. Germline values: CDR1 ENHRY, CDR2 SYGVKD. The V gene lost 7 bases and the J gene lost 9 bases, with 16 bases spanning the gap. The CDR3 has 12 residues. The CDR3 nucleotides are TGTGCCATCATGGGGGAGGCCGACGTGCAGTACTTC. The encoded protein is CAIMGEADVQYF.

This clonotype was seen a few times. The gene calls are TRBV20-1 and TRBJ2-3; 7 positions match TRBD1. Per the germline V gene, CDR1 is DFQATT and CDR2 is SNEGSKA (reference sequence). The CDR3 contains 15 residues. V shed 6 bases, J shed 3 bases, and the junction held 12 bases outside the gene matches. CDR3 amino acids: CSALGTTGVTDTQYF. CDR3 coding DNA: TGCAGTGCCCTTGGGACAACAGGGGTAACAGATACGCAGTATTTT.

The genes are TRBV7-9 and TRBJ2-3; 7 bases are a match to TRBD2. With 3 bases clipped from V and 2 bases from J, the junction kept 5 bases outside the gene matches. The CDR3 contains 15 residues. CDR1 and CDR2 (germline): SEHNR, FQNEAQ (reference sequence). In nucleotides, the CDR3 is TGTGCCAGCAGCTTTTCGCGGGACTACACAGATACGCAGTATTTT. This sequence encodes CASSFSRDYTDTQYF.

On this clonotype: A much larger clone differs by one base, so this may be a read error. V is TRBV12-3 or TRBV12-4 and J is TRBJ2-1; D is undetermined. The CDR3 runs to 11 residues. The CDR3 is CASSSTDDQFF. CDR3 DNA: TGTGCCAGCAGTTCCACGGATGATCAGTTCTTC.

This clonotype came up many times. The chain links TRBV15 to TRBJ2-2; D assignment may be TRBD1 or TRBD2 (5 bases each). CDR3 size: 15 residues. Germline V gives CDR1 LNHNV, CDR2 YYDKDF (reference sequence). Trimming removed 5 bases at V and 1 base at J, with 11 bases between. CDR3 in amino acids: CATSLGRLNTGELFF. In DNA form, the CDR3 reads TGTGCCACCAGCCTGGGACGGCTGAACACCGGGGAGCTGTTTTTT.

V gene TRBV20-1 combines with J gene TRBJ2-7; D unclear. The germline V gene encodes CDR1 DFQATT and CDR2 SNEGSKA (reference sequence). This CDR3 is 12 amino acids long. The V end lost 3 bases, the J end lost 2 bases, and 8 bases lay between the germline ends. This chain's CDR3 is CSASGAPYEQYF. The CDR3 DNA reads TGCAGTGCTAGCGGAGCACCCTACGAGCAGTACTTC.

This clonotype was seen repeatedly, ten times or more. This chain connects TRBV4-3 to TRBJ2-7, with TRBD1 identical over 8 bases. With V trimmed by 1 base and J by 5 bases, 4 bases remained unmatched. The CDR3 runs to 14 residues. Germline CDR1 is LGHNA and CDR2 is YSLEER. The CDR3 sequence is CASSQGQGIHEQYF. The CDR3 coding sequence is TGCGCCAGCAGCCAAGGACAGGGGATCCACGAGCAGTACTTC.

This clonotype appeared a few times. This chain connects TRBV13 to TRBJ2-4, with D possibly TRBD1 on 6 matching bases. Per the germline V gene, CDR1 is PRHDT and CDR2 is FYEKMQ (reference sequence). The V end lost 5 bases, the J end lost 8 bases, and 13 bases lay between the germline ends. The CDR3 totals 13 residues. CDR3 in amino acids: CASSAVRGDIQYF. The CDR3 coding sequence is TGTGCCAGCAGCGCAGTCAGGGGTGACATTCAGTACTTC.

This clonotype has only a few counts. The chain employs TRBV20-1 and TRBJ2-1; D gene ambiguous. Germline loops: CDR1 DFQATT, CDR2 SNEGSKA (reference sequence). The V and J ends lost 3 bases and 0 bases respectively, with 18 bases between them. The CDR3 runs 17 residues. The CDR3 loop is CSASSGDAKSSYNEQFF. In DNA form, the CDR3 reads TGCAGTGCTAGTAGTGGAGATGCTAAAAGCTCCTACAATGAGCAGTTCTTC.

This clonotype came up a few times. The chain combines TRBV19 with TRBJ1-1; D gene unclear. The CDR3 totals 14 residues. The germline V gene encodes CDR1 LNHDA and CDR2 SQIVND (reference sequence). V gave up 6 bases and J gave up 0 bases, with 11 bases separating them. CDR3 in amino acids: CASRFGPLNTEAFF. Here the CDR3 DNA reads TGTGCCAGTAGATTTGGACCCCTGAACACTGAAGCTTTCTTT.

This clonotype is a singleton in its sample. The chain joins TRBV20-1 to TRBJ2-7; 8 bases match TRBD2. The V gene's germline CDR1 is DFQATT and CDR2 SNEGSKA (reference sequence). The V and J ends lost 6 bases and 3 bases, in that order; junction bases with no gene match: 16. The CDR3 runs 16 residues. The DNA for the CDR3 is TGCAGTGCCAGGGTTAGCGGGAATGACCTACGCTACGAGCAGTACTTC. Translation gives CSARVSGNDLRYEQYF.

The gene calls are TRBV19 and TRBJ1-1; tentatively, D is TRBD1 (5 bases). Trimming shortened V by 5 bases and J by 0 bases, and 13 bases separated the two germline ends. Germline CDR1 and CDR2: LNHDA and SQIVND (reference sequence). The CDR3 covers 15 residues. CDR3 in DNA: TGTGCCAGTAGTTCGCCAACAGGCTTGAACACTGAAGCTTTCTTT. This codes for CASSSPTGLNTEAFF. Variable domain in full (rest from reference TRBV19 and TRBJ1-1): DGGITQSPKYLFRKEGQNVTLSCEQNLNHDAMYWYRQDPGQGLRLIYYSQIVNDFQKGDIAEGYSVSREKKESFPLTVTSAQKNPTAFYLCASSSPTGLNTEAFFGQGTRLTVV.

This clonotype was observed many times. V gene TRBV7-9 combines with J gene TRBJ1-5, with TRBD1 as a possible D gene (6 bases). The CDR3 is 14 residues long. V was shortened by 6 bases and J by 1 base, with 10 bases between the two germline ends. Germline assignment: CDR1 SEHNR and CDR2 FQNEAQ (reference sequence). CDR3 sequence: CASSLTGSNQPQHF. In DNA, the CDR3 is TGTGCCAGCAGTTTAACAGGGAGCAATCAGCCCCAGCATTTT.

Ten or more counts support this clonotype. The rearrangement links TRBV6-5 to TRBJ2-6; 7 nucleotides align to TRBD1. The CDR3 spans 15 residues. Germline V gives CDR1 MNHEY, CDR2 SVGAGI. V lost 7 bases to trimming and J lost 2 bases; unmatched junction nucleotides: 5. CDR3 sequence reads: CASTPDRAGANVLTF. For the CDR3, the DNA is TGTGCCAGCACCCCCGACAGGGCTGGGGCCAACGTCCTGACTTTC.

The table lists this clonotype with a few counts. The rearrangement joins TRBV25-1 to TRBJ2-7; D might be TRBD1 or TRBD2, each matching 5 bases. Deletions cut 5 bases from V and 4 bases from J, with 21 bases between. The germline gives CDR1 MGHDK, CDR2 SYGVNS. CDR3 size: 16 residues. The CDR3 here is CASSQGGGPPSYEQYF. CDR3 coding DNA: TGTGCCAGCAGTCAGGGTGGGGGTCCCCCTAGTTACGAGCAGTACTTC.

The chain is built from TRBV6-6 and TRBJ2-7; 10 nucleotides align to TRBD2. CDR1 is MNHNY, CDR2 SVGAGI, per germline (reference sequence). This CDR3 spans 16 amino acids. The V gene end was trimmed by 4 bases and the J gene end by 2 bases; junction bases not matched to a gene: 8. The DNA of the CDR3 is TGTGCCAGCAGTTCTAGCGGGGGACCCAATCCCTACGAGCAGTACTTC. Protein sequence: CASSSSGGPNPYEQYF.

In the case of this clonotype: Being one base from a much bigger clone, this may be a read error. The chain links TRBV5-3 to TRBJ2-7, with D perhaps matching TRBD2 (6 bases). TRBV5-3 has ORF status, its function being uncertain. This CDR3 has 13 amino acids. The CDR3 coding sequence is TGTGCCAGCAGCTTCGGGGGTCCCGACGAGCAGTACTTC. Amino acid sequence: CASSFGGPDEQYF.

Comments on this clonotype: Just one base apart from a much larger clone, this may be a read error. The conserved closing phenylalanine or tryptophan is absent in this CDR3, likely reflecting a read error. The chain links TRBV27 to TRBJ2-1, with 10 bases fitting TRBD1. Germline V lookup: CDR1 MNHEY, CDR2 SMNVEV (reference sequence). The junction had 1 base not matched to a gene; V was cut back by 8 bases and J by 0 bases. The CDR3 totals 14 residues. In DNA, the CDR3 is TGTGCCAGCTGGACAGGGGGCTCCTACAATGAGCAGTTCTCC. Translation: CASWTGGSYNEQFS.